This T cell receptor beta chain came from a study of T cell responses to AZD1222 COVID-19 vaccine. CDR3 length: 15 amino acids. Germline V gives CDR1 SQVTM, CDR2 ANQGSEA. The V gene lost 3 bases and the J gene lost 0 bases, with 12 bases spanning the gap. Findings of the study overall: Most donors were white British and more were female, and clonal diversity was possibly underestimated. The CD4 TCRs associated with vaccination extended across spike and predominated at 160-218 and 743-854.

Method: immunoSEQ multiplex PCR; TCRdb's copy keeps in-frame clones and lacks some. The data contain 85,000 to 120,000 clones, around 90% of them singletons. This clone was seen more than once but under ten times. Its antigen is currently unknown. The sequencing used peripheral blood, collected 28 days after the second AZD1222 dose. J is TRBJ1-3 and V is TRBV29-1; no definite D call. The origin of this receptor is an adult who received the AZD1222 COVID-19 vaccine. CDR3 sequence reads: CSVDLGGVSGNTIYF. Here the CDR3 DNA reads TGCAGCGTTGACCTGGGAGGTGTCTCTGGAAACACCATATATTTT.